These 11 T cell receptor beta chains originate from one sample sequenced in a study of shared clonotypes between healthy human individuals. Clones were read by immunoSEQ multiplex PCR, and TCRdb kept only the in-frame ones, dropping some. The repertoire consists of 1 million to 1.2 million clones, with about 72% occurring once and the leading ten covering approximately 0.95%. Specimen: memory CD4+ T cells from PBMCs. Subset in this sample: CD45RA-negative fraction. The origin of the receptors is a man younger than 35 in good health. Some clones in this sample may be carry-over from other donors' samples.

This clone showed up many times. Other DNA sequences in the same sample also yield this CDR3. V usage is TRBV7-3 and J usage is TRBJ2-1; 8 bases fit TRBD2. Germline CDR1 reads SGHTA; CDR2 reads FQGTGA. The V segment lost 5 bases and the J segment 4 bases; nucleotides outside the gene matches: 4. This CDR3 contains 14 residues. The chain's CDR3 is CASSSSGAYNEQFF. The CDR3 DNA follows: TGTGCCAGCAGCAGTAGCGGGGCTTACAATGAGCAGTTCTTC.

The chain combines TRBV28 with TRBJ1-5, with a weak D call TRBD1 (5 bases). The length of the CDR3 is 15 residues. Germline lookup yields CDR1 MDHEN and CDR2 SYDVKM. Deletions cut 4 bases from V and 4 bases from J, with 14 bases between. The CDR3 DNA reads as TGTGCCAGCAGTTCAGCGGGGCAGAGGAATCAGCCCCAGCATTTT. Translation gives CASSSAGQRNQPQHF.

Note on this clone: A read error may account for a junction end that differs from germline. V usage is TRBV5-1 and J usage is TRBJ1-3; TRBD1 aligns across 7 bases. The CDR3 covers 13 residues. Germline V lookup: CDR1 SGHRS, CDR2 YFSETQ. CDR3 in amino acids: CASRSGSGQDGNF. Written as DNA, the CDR3 is TGCGCCAGCCGCTCCGGTTCCGGACAGGACGGGAATTTT.

This clone was seen a handful of times. V and J are TRBV11-3 and TRBJ2-3; a possible D gene is TRBD2 (7 bases). Germline V gene sequence: CDR1 SGHNT, CDR2 YENEEA. V gave up 6 bases and J gave up 2 bases, with 15 bases separating them. The CDR3 contains 15 residues. Written as DNA, the CDR3 is TGTGCCAGCAGTCGGCGGGGGACACCCACAGATACGCAGTATTTT. Its translation is CASSRRGTPTDTQYF.

As concerns this clone: This CDR3 is also generated by other DNA sequences in the sample. The V call is TRBV9, the J call TRBJ2-1; 9 positions match TRBD2. The CDR3 spans 15 residues. The junction had 3 bases not matched to a gene; V was cut back by 1 base and J by 4 bases. Per the germline V gene, CDR1 is SGDLS and CDR2 is YYNGEE. The chain's CDR3 is CASSVTSGGYNEQFF. The CDR3 DNA reads TGTGCCAGCAGCGTAACGAGCGGGGGGTACAATGAGCAGTTCTTC. Complete variable domain (other parts from reference TRBV9 and TRBJ2-1): DSGVTQTPKHLITATGQRVTLRCSPRSGDLSVYWYQQSLDQGLQFLIQYYNGEERAKGNILERFSAQQFPDLHSELNLSSLELGDSALYFCASSVTSGGYNEQFFGPGTRLTVL.

This chain links TRBV18 with TRBJ2-3; D is possibly TRBD2 (6 bases). CDR3 length: 17 amino acids. Trimming shortened V by 1 base and J by 3 bases, and 17 bases separated the two germline ends. The V gene's germline CDR1 is KGHSH and CDR2 LQKENI. The CDR3 here is CASSPLSTGARTDTQYF. The DNA of the CDR3 is TGTGCCAGCTCACCACTTTCAACGGGAGCGCGGACAGATACGCAGTATTTT.

The CDR3 coding sequence is TGTGCCAGCAGTCCCCCCGGACTAGCGGGAGACGAGCAGTACTTC. The encoded protein is CASSPPGLAGDEQYF. The gene calls are TRBV28 and TRBJ2-7; 13 bases align to TRBD2. V lost 5 bases and J lost 5; bases outside the gene matches: 6. The CDR3 covers 15 residues. The germline V gene has CDR1 MDHEN and CDR2 SYDVKM.

This rearrangement joins TRBV2 to TRBJ2-7; 14 nucleotides match TRBD2. The germline CDR1 and CDR2 sequences are SNHLY and FYNNEI. This CDR3 spans 17 amino acids. With 5 bases clipped from V and 0 bases from J, the junction kept 6 bases outside the gene matches. The chain's CDR3 is CASSPTSGRAISYEQYF. CDR3 nucleotide sequence: TGTGCCAGCAGTCCGACTAGCGGGAGGGCCATCTCCTACGAGCAGTACTTC.

The V call is TRBV6-4, the J call TRBJ1-2; no firm D call. V was clipped by 6 bases and J by 8 bases, with 16 bases between them. This CDR3 comprises 13 residues. Germline V gene data show CDR1 as MRHNA and CDR2 as SNTAGT. As DNA, the CDR3 is TGTGCCAGCAGCGCAGGTGGGATAGGGGGCTACACCTTC. It yields the protein CASSAGGIGGYTF.

In this sample, this clone turned up once. The V gene is TRBV5-8, the J gene TRBJ1-5, with no clear D. V was cut by 0 bases and J by 0 bases, with 7 bases left in between. The germline CDR1 and CDR2 sequences are SGHTS and YDEGEE. CDR3 size: 15 residues. The CDR3 is CASSLAGFSNQPQHF. The CDR3 nucleotides are TGTGCCAGCAGCTTGGCTGGGTTTAGCAATCAGCCCCAGCATTTT.

This chain uses TRBV19 with TRBJ2-1, with 11 bases identical to TRBD2. Germline V gene lookup returns CDR1 LNHDA and CDR2 SQIVND (reference sequence). The CDR3 covers 17 residues. V was clipped by 6 bases and J by 5 bases; unmatched bases: 12. The CDR3 is CASRGTSGLSSHNEQFF. CDR3 DNA sequence: TGTGCCAGTAGGGGGACTAGCGGACTATCTTCTCACAATGAGCAGTTCTTC. Complete variable domain (other parts from reference TRBV19 and TRBJ2-1): DGGITQSPKYLFRKEGQNVTLSCEQNLNHDAMYWYRQDPGQGLRLIYYSQIVNDFQKGDIAEGYSVSREKKESFPLTVTSAQKNPTAFYLCASRGTSGLSSHNEQFFGPGTRLTVL.